Described below is a single TCR beta chain sequence and its context. Antigen specificity is unknown. This CDR3 region has 14 residues. Germline V lookup: CDR1 SGHRS, CDR2 YFSETQ. The V and J ends lost 2 bases and 0 bases respectively, with 6 bases between them. TCRdb's copy holds only in-frame clones and misses some; the assay was immunoSEQ multiplex PCR. The table has about 120,000 clones, about 93% seen once. The record originates from a study of graft-versus-host responses after intestinal transplantation. Study details: Recipients obtained multivisceral, liver-intestinal, or isolated intestinal transplants.

Study observations and caveats: Detection of GvH clones occurred in recipient marrow, and some had their first appearance in ileum or blood.

This sequence was found in a human donor who received an intestinal transplant. The source material was unstimulated CD4+ T cells sorted from spleen or lymph node cells, sampled before intestinal transplant. The J gene is TRBJ2-1, the V gene TRBV5-1; D is uncertain. Here the CDR3 reads CASSLISSYNEQFF. The CDR3 DNA is TGCGCCAGCAGCTTAATCTCCTCCTACAATGAGCAGTTCTTC.